The T cell receptor (beta chain) described here comes from a study of T-cell reconstitution after alpha-beta-depleted transplantation in children. The CDR3 is made up of 14 amino acids. Germline-derived CDR1 and CDR2 are DFQATT and SNEGSKA (reference sequence). V was clipped by 3 bases and J by 7 bases, with 19 bases between them. This clonotype was counted at least ten times. Library preparation (for TCRbeta) was performed with unique molecular identifiers. TCRdb reprocessed the PCR reads with MiXCR, giving one entry per CDR3 protein. This table holds roughly 220,000 distinct CDR3 sequences, 9.7% found once.

The chain carries TRBV20-1 and TRBJ2-7; D not resolved. This receptor was obtained from a human donor who donated a stem cell graft to a child with SCID. The sequencing here drew on PBMCs from the stem cell graft donor, taken from the stem cell graft. CDR3 region: CSASNQLTLGEQYF. CDR3 coding DNA: TGCAGTGCTAGCAACCAGCTCACGTTGGGGGAGCAGTACTTC.